This TCR beta chain was observed in a study of identical twins. Study conclusions and caveats: Cord blood's abundant beta clonotypes had fewer insertions, unlike memory repertoires. Surplus twin overlap in beta out-of-frame sequences was less pronounced.

V was trimmed by 6 bases and J by 2 bases, leaving 12 bases between them. The CDR3 is made up of 13 amino acids. From germline, CDR1 is DFQATT and CDR2 SNEGSKA (reference sequence). Using its own MiXCR run on the 5' RACE reads, TCRdb lists one record per CDR3 protein. The sample has approximately 220,000 distinct CDR3 sequences; less than 8% are singletons. This clonotype showed up just a few times. Its specificity is unknown. This sample also appeared in a second study, on yellow fever vaccine responses in identical twins.

Sequenced material: memory (CD45RO+) T cells sorted from blood. The V call is TRBV20-1, the J call TRBJ2-3; D not certain. This receptor was identified in a woman aged 18-29 years in good health. In nucleotides, the CDR3 is TGCAGTGCCCCCCCCCAAGTCACAGATACGCAGTATTTT. It codes for CSAPPQVTDTQYF.